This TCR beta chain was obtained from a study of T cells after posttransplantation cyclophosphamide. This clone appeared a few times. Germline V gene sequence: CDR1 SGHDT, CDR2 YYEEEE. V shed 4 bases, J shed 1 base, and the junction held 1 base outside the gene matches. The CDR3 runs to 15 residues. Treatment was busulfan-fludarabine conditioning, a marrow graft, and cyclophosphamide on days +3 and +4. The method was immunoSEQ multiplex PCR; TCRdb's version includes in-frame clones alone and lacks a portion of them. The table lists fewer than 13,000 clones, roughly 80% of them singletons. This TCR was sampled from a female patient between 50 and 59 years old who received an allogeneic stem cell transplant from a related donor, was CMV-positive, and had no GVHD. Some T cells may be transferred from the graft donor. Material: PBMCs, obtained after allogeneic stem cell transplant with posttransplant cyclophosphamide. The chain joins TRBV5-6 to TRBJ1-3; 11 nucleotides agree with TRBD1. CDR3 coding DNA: TGTGCCAGCAGCAGGGACAGGGGGTCTGGAAACACCATATATTTT. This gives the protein CASSRDRGSGNTIYF. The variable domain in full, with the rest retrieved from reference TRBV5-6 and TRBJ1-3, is DAGVTQSPTHLIKTRGQQVTLRCSPKSGHDTVSWYQQALGQGPQFIFQYYEEEERQRGNFPDRFSGHQFPNYSSELNVNALLLGDSALYLCASSRDRGSGNTIYFGEGSWLTVV.